This T cell receptor (beta chain) was sequenced in a study of T cell responses to AZD1222 COVID-19 vaccine listed by TCRdb under 2021. With respect to the entire study: AZD1222 recipients given second doses at about 4 weeks or at about 12 weeks were pooled, since spike-specific TCR depth and breadth were not found to differ between the two schedules. Trial participants were enrolled by age into subgroups of 18-55, 56-69 and 70-plus years, and about 150, 27 and 61 TCR-sequenced participants, respectively, were included in these subgroups. A total of around 240 trial participants underwent TCR sequencing, of whom 207 had received two doses of AZD1222 and 26 had received two doses of the MenACWY control vaccine. Broader findings and caveats from the paper: Because no day 14 peak-response samples were available, repertoires were characterized only after the peak T cell response. Reportedly, almost half of the unique spike-specific TCRs recognized epitopes lying outside the regions that are mutated in the B.1.351 and B.1.1.7 variants. In the small 56-69-year group, the increase in depth fell short of significance, most likely because of low power. After two AZD1222 doses, both the breadth and the depth of spike-specific TCRs were significantly higher than at day 0 and than in MenACWY recipients. Only five or six AZD1222 recipients were SARS-CoV-2 seropositive at baseline, limiting conclusions about previously exposed vaccinees. Participants were mostly white British and included more females than males, and it was suggested by the authors that clonal diversity may have been underestimated. The whole spike protein was spanned by vaccine-associated CD4 TCRs, and dominant responses were seen in regions 160-218 and 743-854.

The CDR3 regions of human TCRbeta chains were subjected to immunosequencing. Concerning the study's data processing: TCRs in the repertoires were compared against a reference library of SARS-CoV-2-specific TCRs that had been generated with the MIRA antigen-specificity platform. Breadth was defined as the fraction of unique TCRs that were SARS-CoV-2-associated, and depth was defined as the fraction of total T cells that were SARS-CoV-2-associated. Each spike-specific TCR was assigned to its reactive spike region and to a CD4 or CD8 class using the MIRA data. Log10-transformed breadth and depth values were compared by one-way ANOVA with Sidak's multiple comparisons tests. The table was pulled from immuneACCESS by TCRdb, which kept in-frame rearrangements only. Such tables lose some clones; where checked, under half of the loss comes from unresolved V genes, and the rest has no known cause. From that table come the V and J calls and clone size; the DNA was used to work out D and trimming. The sample yields around 120,000 clones; about 92% were counted once. The top ten clones comprise about 3% of the sample.

CDR1 is given as MGHRA and CDR2 as YSYEKL, both from the germline V gene. V loses 0 bases at its end and J loses 3 bases; junction bases beyond the gene matches: 2. Inclusive of the bounding cysteine and phenylalanine, the CDR3 is 14 residues long. Left in the record is the CDR3 DNA by itself, 42 bases read in frame from the first base. Comment on this clone: Its antigen target is currently unknown. There are no base qualities to consult, and no much larger clone falls within one base.

The time point tag for this specimen amounts to: baseline before first vaccination. The vaccinee samples were drawn from two UK trials, COV001 and COV002, one of which was a single-blind randomized controlled phase 2/3 trial testing AZD1222 (ChAdOx1 nCoV-19) in healthy adults. Trial participant PBMC samples were collected at day 0 and day 28 after the second dose for TCRbeta chain sequencing. Sequenced material: peripheral blood, taken on day 0 of AZD1222 vaccination. This TCR came from an adult in good health. The chain is encoded by TRBV4-1 joined to TRBJ2-7; TRBD2 agrees with 7 junctional bases. The CDR3: CASSQDWGGYEQYF. The nucleotide sequence reads TGCGCCAGCAGCCAAGATTGGGGGGGCTACGAGCAGTACTTC.